A selection of T cell receptor beta chains follows, all from one sample in a study of beta chain features in type 1 diabetes. Sequenced by immunoSEQ multiplex PCR; TCRdb stores in-frame clones only, minus some. Of 450,000 to 550,000 clones listed, around 28% are singletons. What was sequenced was naive CD4+ T cells from blood. These receptor sequences come from a man younger than 30 in good health. Both conserved end residues are part of each CDR3. The D gene is left open where the match is weak. Clone size is stated in some rows and not others, as once, few, many or a class when expanded.

TRBJ2-5 - - 14 TRBV25-1 CASSEFTGLETQYF TGTGCCAGCAGTGAATTTACAGGGCTAGAGACCCAGTACTTC
TRBJ2-1 - TRBD2 16 TRBV2 CASSLTSRDSYNEQFF TGTGCCAGCAGTCTGACTAGCCGCGATTCCTACAATGAGCAGTTCTTC
TRBJ1-2 - - 11 TRBV2 CASSAPYGYTF TGTGCCAGCTCCGCCCCTTATGGCTACACCTTC
TRBJ1-4 - - 15 TRBV30 CAWSPNGGSGQKLFF TGTGCCTGGAGTCCTAACGGCGGTAGTGGGCAAAAACTGTTTTTT
TRBJ2-2 - - 13 TRBV29-1 CSVDPSNTGELFF TGCAGCGTTGATCCCAGCAACACCGGGGAGCTGTTTTTT
TRBJ2-1 - - 15 TRBV4-2 CASSQDPDYYNEQFF TGTGCCAGCAGCCAAGATCCCGATTACTACAATGAGCAGTTCTTC
TRBJ2-1 few - 12 TRBV30 CAWSMTEGEQFF TGTGCCTGGTCCATGACAGAAGGGGAGCAGTTCTTC
TRBJ1-3 few - 14 TRBV30 CAWSVPGSRNTIYF TGTGCCTGGAGTGTACCAGGCAGCAGAAACACCATATATTTT
TRBJ2-7 once - 14 TRBV10-3 CAIGETGTNYEQYF TGTGCCATCGGGGAGACAGGTACCAACTACGAGCAGTACTTC
TRBJ2-3 - TRBD2 15 TRBV27 CASSPTSGRASPQYF TGTGCCAGCAGTCCAACTAGCGGGAGGGCCTCCCCGCAGTATTTT